The TCR beta chain under discussion was sequenced for a study of control samples from healthy donors and cancer patients. The method was immunoSEQ multiplex PCR; TCRdb's version includes in-frame clones alone and lacks a portion of them. The table includes 150,000 or so clones, 75% to 95% detected once. The CDR3 has 17 residues. Germline V gives CDR1 MDHEN, CDR2 SYDVKM. V was clipped by 6 bases and J by 5 bases, with 23 bases between them. The sequenced material came from blood. This chain connects TRBV28 to TRBJ1-3; unclear D gene. This TCR derives from a man aged 18 to 30 in good health. Here the CDR3 reads CASSPPLAGLTRNTIYF. Written as DNA, the CDR3 is TGTGCCAGCAGCCCCCCACTGGCGGGATTAACCCGAAACACCATATATTTT.